The rows below give T cell receptor beta chains drawn from one sample of a study of blood T cell repertoires in COVID-19. Data came from immunoSEQ multiplex PCR; TCRdb stores just in-frame clones and leaves some out. There are about 60,000 clones in the sample; 90% occur only once, and about 13% lies in the top ten. Sequenced material: peripheral blood. The receptors here all came from a man aged 55 to 70 with active COVID-19. Each CDR3 is given with its conserved first and last residue. Fields, in order: D gene, J gene, clone size, V gene, CDR3 DNA, CDR3 protein. A D gene is named only where the DNA matches it firmly. Clone size is not always given. Where it is, it says once, few, many or a class for expanded clones.

d_call: .; j_call: TRBJ2-2; clone_size: .; v_call: TRBV24-1; cdr3_nt: TGTGCCACCAGGGGGACACCGAACACCGGGGAGCTGTTTTTT; cdr3_aa: CATRGTPNTGELFF
d_call: TRBD2; j_call: TRBJ2-2; clone_size: .; v_call: TRBV7-8; cdr3_nt: TGTGCCAGCACCGCGGCCCATCCGCGACTAGCGGGTAACACCGGGGAGCTGTTTTTT; cdr3_aa: CASTAAHPRLAGNTGELFF
d_call: .; j_call: TRBJ2-5; clone_size: .; v_call: TRBV18; cdr3_nt: TGTGCCAGCTCACTAGCCAATCGGGGCCAAGAGACCCAGTACTTC; cdr3_aa: CASSLANRGQETQYF
d_call: TRBD1; j_call: TRBJ2-7; clone_size: .; v_call: TRBV6-6; cdr3_nt: TGTGCCAGCAGCAACCTCGGGACAGGGGGCTACGAGCAGTACTTC; cdr3_aa: CASSNLGTGGYEQYF
d_call: TRBD1; j_call: TRBJ2-4; clone_size: once; v_call: TRBV18; cdr3_nt: TGTGCCAGCTCACAAAGACAGGGCAACGACATTCAGTACTTC; cdr3_aa: CASSQRQGNDIQYF
d_call: .; j_call: TRBJ1-2; clone_size: .; v_call: TRBV6-7; cdr3_nt: TGTGCCAGCAGTTACCCCCCTCCGGGGTGGACCTATGGCTACACCTTC; cdr3_aa: CASSYPPPGWTYGYTF
d_call: .; j_call: TRBJ2-1; clone_size: .; v_call: TRBV24-1; cdr3_nt: TGTGCCACCAGTGATTTGCGGGGAAGCAATGAGCAGTTCTTC; cdr3_aa: CATSDLRGSNEQFF
d_call: TRBD1; j_call: TRBJ1-1; clone_size: .; v_call: TRBV18; cdr3_nt: TGTGCCAGCTCAGCCAGGGACAGATACACTGAAGCTTTCTTT; cdr3_aa: CASSARDRYTEAFF
d_call: .; j_call: TRBJ1-2; clone_size: .; v_call: TRBV30; cdr3_nt: TGTGCCTGGACTCGCCAGGGCCATGGCTACACCTTC; cdr3_aa: CAWTRQGHGYTF
d_call: .; j_call: TRBJ1-1; clone_size: once; v_call: TRBV15; cdr3_nt: TGTGCCACCAGCACGGGGTCGGCAGGGGTGGTCACTGAAGCTTTCTTT; cdr3_aa: CATSTGSAGVVTEAFF
d_call: .; j_call: TRBJ2-4; clone_size: .; v_call: TRBV5-6; cdr3_nt: TGTGCCAGCAGCCCAATTCAGGGAGCCAAAAACATTCAGTACTTC; cdr3_aa: CASSPIQGAKNIQYF
d_call: .; j_call: TRBJ2-7; clone_size: .; v_call: TRBV18; cdr3_nt: TGTGCCAGCTCACCAACCCAGGGAGGCTACGAGCAGTACTTC; cdr3_aa: CASSPTQGGYEQYF
d_call: TRBD1; j_call: TRBJ1-6; clone_size: once; v_call: TRBV30; cdr3_nt: TGTGCCTGGAGTGTGGACAGGGCCAATTCACCCCTCCACTTT; cdr3_aa: CAWSVDRANSPLHF
d_call: TRBD1; j_call: TRBJ1-1; clone_size: once; v_call: TRBV7-9; cdr3_nt: TGTGCCAGCAGCCAACAGGGACAGCCGAACACTGAAGCTTTCTTT; cdr3_aa: CASSQQGQPNTEAFF
d_call: .; j_call: TRBJ1-2; clone_size: .; v_call: TRBV18; cdr3_nt: TGTGCCAGCTCACCACTCGGGTTTGGGGGCTACACCTTC; cdr3_aa: CASSPLGFGGYTF
d_call: .; j_call: TRBJ1-5; clone_size: .; v_call: TRBV6-5; cdr3_nt: TGTGCCAGCAGTCTCTTTGGAGATAGCAATCAGCCCCAGCATTTT; cdr3_aa: CASSLFGDSNQPQHF
d_call: TRBD2; j_call: TRBJ2-2; clone_size: .; v_call: TRBV19; cdr3_nt: TGTGCCAGTACCATGATAGCGGGACCGCTCACGAGTGGGGAGCTGTTTTTT; cdr3_aa: CASTMIAGPLTSGELFF
d_call: .; j_call: TRBJ2-1; clone_size: .; v_call: TRBV3-1/TRBV3-2; cdr3_nt: TGTGCCACCCGCGGTGTGGACTCCGGCTACAATGAGCAGTTCTTC; cdr3_aa: CATRGVDSGYNEQFF
d_call: TRBD1; j_call: TRBJ2-7; clone_size: .; v_call: TRBV28; cdr3_nt: TGTGCCAGCAGCCTACGGATGACAGGGGACTACGAGCAGTACTTC; cdr3_aa: CASSLRMTGDYEQYF
d_call: TRBD1; j_call: TRBJ2-7; clone_size: .; v_call: TRBV5-1; cdr3_nt: TGCGCCAGCAGCCCTAGCCGGGACAGGGGAAACTACGAGCAGTACTTC; cdr3_aa: CASSPSRDRGNYEQYF
d_call: .; j_call: TRBJ2-3; clone_size: .; v_call: TRBV2; cdr3_nt: TGTGCCAGCAGTGAACAGGGCATCACAGATACGCAGTATTTT; cdr3_aa: CASSEQGITDTQYF
d_call: TRBD1; j_call: TRBJ2-7; clone_size: .; v_call: TRBV18; cdr3_nt: TGTGCCAGCGGCCCGGGACAGGGGAACGAGCAGTACTTC; cdr3_aa: CASGPGQGNEQYF
d_call: .; j_call: TRBJ1-3; clone_size: .; v_call: TRBV28; cdr3_nt: TGTGCCAGCAGTTTAGGGGGGGCGGGAAACACCATATATTTT; cdr3_aa: CASSLGGAGNTIYF
d_call: .; j_call: TRBJ2-4; clone_size: .; v_call: TRBV2; cdr3_nt: TGTGCCAGCTTCCCTCTAGCCAAAAACATTCAGTACTTC; cdr3_aa: CASFPLAKNIQYF
d_call: TRBD1; j_call: TRBJ1-2; clone_size: .; v_call: TRBV30; cdr3_nt: TGTGCCTGGAGTGTACTAAGGACAGGGTCTTCCTCAGGGTATGGCTACACCTTC; cdr3_aa: CAWSVLRTGSSSGYGYTF
d_call: .; j_call: TRBJ1-6; clone_size: once; v_call: TRBV5-8; cdr3_nt: TGTGCCAGCAGCCCGCGACAGCACGGAGGGAATTCACCCCTCCACTTT; cdr3_aa: CASSPRQHGGNSPLHF
d_call: .; j_call: TRBJ2-3; clone_size: .; v_call: TRBV11-2; cdr3_nt: TGTGCCAGCAGCTTAGATATCGGTACGCAGTATTTT; cdr3_aa: CASSLDIGTQYF
d_call: .; j_call: TRBJ2-3; clone_size: .; v_call: TRBV6-6; cdr3_nt: TGTGCCAGCAGCTCTCCGGGGCAGGGAGGTACAGATACGCAGTATTTT; cdr3_aa: CASSSPGQGGTDTQYF
d_call: .; j_call: TRBJ2-1; clone_size: .; v_call: TRBV3-1/TRBV3-2; cdr3_nt: TGTGCCAGCAGCCAAAGGGCGGGCCTCAACAATGAGCAGTTCTTC; cdr3_aa: CASSQRAGLNNEQFF
d_call: TRBD1; j_call: TRBJ1-5; clone_size: .; v_call: TRBV29-1; cdr3_nt: TGCAGCGTCGCACCCGGGACAGGCGATCAGCCCCAGCATTTT; cdr3_aa: CSVAPGTGDQPQHF
d_call: TRBD1; j_call: TRBJ2-7; clone_size: .; v_call: TRBV27; cdr3_nt: TGTGCCAGCAGTTTAATCGGGACAGGGTATTACGAGCAGTACTTC; cdr3_aa: CASSLIGTGYYEQYF
d_call: TRBD2; j_call: TRBJ2-1; clone_size: .; v_call: TRBV30; cdr3_nt: TGTGCCTGGAGTGGAGAAGCGGGAAGCTCCTACAATGAGCAGTTCTTC; cdr3_aa: CAWSGEAGSSYNEQFF
d_call: TRBD2; j_call: TRBJ2-3; clone_size: few; v_call: TRBV25-1; cdr3_nt: TGTGCCAGCAGTGTGGGACTAGCGGGGGGGCCCACAGATACGCAGTATTTT; cdr3_aa: CASSVGLAGGPTDTQYF
d_call: TRBD2; j_call: TRBJ2-1; clone_size: .; v_call: TRBV27; cdr3_nt: TGTGCCAGCAGCCCGGGACTAGTAAATAATGAGCAGTTCTTC; cdr3_aa: CASSPGLVNNEQFF
d_call: TRBD2; j_call: TRBJ2-1; clone_size: .; v_call: TRBV30; cdr3_nt: TGTGCCTGGAGAGGGACTAATTCCTACAATGAGCAGTTCTTC; cdr3_aa: CAWRGTNSYNEQFF
d_call: TRBD1; j_call: TRBJ1-1; clone_size: .; v_call: TRBV14; cdr3_nt: TGTGCCAGCAGCCAACCCTTAACAGGGGGCACTGAAGCTTTCTTT; cdr3_aa: CASSQPLTGGTEAFF
d_call: .; j_call: TRBJ1-5; clone_size: .; v_call: TRBV7-9; cdr3_nt: TGTGCCAGCAGCTTAGGACAGAGCAATCAGCCCCAGCATTTT; cdr3_aa: CASSLGQSNQPQHF
d_call: .; j_call: TRBJ2-3; clone_size: .; v_call: TRBV7-3; cdr3_nt: TGTGCCAGCAGCTTAACGGACAGACGGAAAATCTTT; cdr3_aa: CASSLTDRRKIF
d_call: .; j_call: TRBJ1-5; clone_size: .; v_call: TRBV2; cdr3_nt: TGTGCCAGCAGCGACGGACACGTAAGCAATCAGCCCCAGCATTTT; cdr3_aa: CASSDGHVSNQPQHF
d_call: .; j_call: TRBJ2-4; clone_size: few; v_call: TRBV6-6; cdr3_nt: TGTGCCAGCAGTTTGGGTACGGGGGCCAAAAACATTCAGTACTTC; cdr3_aa: CASSLGTGAKNIQYF
d_call: .; j_call: TRBJ2-2; clone_size: .; v_call: TRBV3-1/TRBV3-2; cdr3_nt: TGTGCCAGCAGCTCTCCAACTCCGAACACCGGGGAGCTGTTTTTT; cdr3_aa: CASSSPTPNTGELFF
d_call: .; j_call: TRBJ2-1; clone_size: .; v_call: TRBV30; cdr3_nt: TGTGCCTGGAGTGTTGTTCAGGGGGGATATGAGCAGTTCTTC; cdr3_aa: CAWSVVQGGYEQFF
d_call: .; j_call: TRBJ1-2; clone_size: .; v_call: TRBV7-3; cdr3_nt: TGTGCCAGCAGCTTTTCGGGAGAGGTTGGCTACACCTTC; cdr3_aa: CASSFSGEVGYTF
d_call: TRBD1; j_call: TRBJ1-3; clone_size: once; v_call: TRBV7-9; cdr3_nt: TGTGCCAGCAGCGAGGGACAGGGTAGAAACACCATATATTTT; cdr3_aa: CASSEGQGRNTIYF
d_call: .; j_call: TRBJ2-7; clone_size: .; v_call: TRBV3-1/TRBV3-2; cdr3_nt: TGTGCCAGCAGCCCCCGGACTATCTCGGGCGAGCAGTACTTC; cdr3_aa: CASSPRTISGEQYF
d_call: TRBD1; j_call: TRBJ1-2; clone_size: .; v_call: TRBV7-2; cdr3_nt: TGTGCCAGCAGCTCCTATCCGGGACAGGGCCACTATGGCTACACCTTC; cdr3_aa: CASSSYPGQGHYGYTF
d_call: .; j_call: TRBJ2-7; clone_size: .; v_call: TRBV29-1; cdr3_nt: TGCAGCGCTAGTCCAGGGGCGGCGGACGAGCAGTACTTC; cdr3_aa: CSASPGAADEQYF
d_call: TRBD2; j_call: TRBJ2-7; clone_size: .; v_call: TRBV4-2; cdr3_nt: TGTGCCAGCAGCCATTCGCCGGGACTAGCGGGAGTGGGGGTCTACGAGCAGTACTTC; cdr3_aa: CASSHSPGLAGVGVYEQYF
d_call: .; j_call: TRBJ2-7; clone_size: .; v_call: TRBV21-1; cdr3_nt: TGTGCCAGCAGCAAAGGTCGTCTTTTGGGGGGTACTTCCTACGAGCAGTACTTC; cdr3_aa: CASSKGRLLGGTSYEQYF
d_call: .; j_call: TRBJ1-1; clone_size: .; v_call: TRBV5-1; cdr3_nt: TGCGCCAGCAGTTACCGACAGTCAAACACTGAAGCTTTCTTT; cdr3_aa: CASSYRQSNTEAFF
d_call: TRBD2; j_call: TRBJ2-7; clone_size: .; v_call: TRBV5-1; cdr3_nt: TGCGCCAGCAGCTTACTAGCGGGGGGCTACGAGCAGTACTTC; cdr3_aa: CASSLLAGGYEQYF
d_call: TRBD1; j_call: TRBJ2-3; clone_size: .; v_call: TRBV10-3; cdr3_nt: TGTGCCATCAGCCGACAGGGGTCATCCACAGATACGCAGTATTTT; cdr3_aa: CAISRQGSSTDTQYF
d_call: TRBD1; j_call: TRBJ1-5; clone_size: .; v_call: TRBV6-6; cdr3_nt: TGTGCCAGCAGTTACCCGACAGGGTATAGCAATCAGCCCCAGCATTTT; cdr3_aa: CASSYPTGYSNQPQHF
d_call: TRBD1; j_call: TRBJ2-6; clone_size: once; v_call: TRBV19; cdr3_nt: TGTGCCAGTCGGACCGGGACAGGGGGTGCAGGGGCCAACGTCCTGACTTTC; cdr3_aa: CASRTGTGGAGANVLTF
d_call: .; j_call: TRBJ2-3; clone_size: once; v_call: TRBV7-3; cdr3_nt: TGTGCCAGCAGCTTCGGGGGATCCAGGGATACGCAGTATTTT; cdr3_aa: CASSFGGSRDTQYF
d_call: TRBD1; j_call: TRBJ1-5; clone_size: .; v_call: TRBV5-1; cdr3_nt: TGCGCCAGCAGCTTGGACGGACAGGGGTGGGAGCCCCAGCATTTT; cdr3_aa: CASSLDGQGWEPQHF